This entry features one T cell receptor (beta chain) sequence. The antigen this receptor binds is unknown. One base away there is no much larger clone; base qualities are not given. The trial excluded patients who had a history of autoimmune disease or were on systemic immunosuppression. In every dose cohort, peripheral blood was drawn for TCR sequencing at baseline, cycle 4 day 1, and cycle 7 day 1. Samples came from an open-label, multicenter, first-in-human phase I dose-escalation trial of ivuxolimab. Adults with locally advanced or metastatic melanoma, renal cell carcinoma, hepatocellular carcinoma or head and neck squamous cell carcinoma were enrolled in the trial. Before TCR sequencing, CD4+ and CD8+ T cells were separately sorted from peripheral blood. The data were taken from a study of OX40 agonist ivuxolimab in advanced cancers. Background for the entire study: The costimulatory receptor OX40 (CD134) was targeted by ivuxolimab, a fully human IgG2 agonistic monoclonal antibody. Three dose-escalation patients achieved partial responses, one with hepatocellular carcinoma and two with cutaneous melanoma. In the dose-escalation cohort, more than 75% of patients were male, and the mean age was roughly 60 years, with a range of 23 to 79. The point of sequencing TCRbeta in the periphery was to test whether ivuxolimab changed TCR sequence diversity and drove clonal T-cell expansion. The monotherapy dose-escalation portion (N ≈ 50 patients) of the phase I ivuxolimab trial is reported in the paper. Of the approximately 54 dose-escalation patients, hepatocellular carcinoma was present in approximately 20, melanoma in approximately 15, renal cell carcinoma in 9 and head and neck cancer in 9. Patients were allowed to have had prior anti-PD-1, anti-PD-L1 or anti-CTLA-4 therapy, and roughly 40% of the dose-escalation patients had previously received checkpoint inhibitors. Intravenous ivuxolimab was administered to patients every 2 weeks at six dose levels: 0.01, 0.1, 0.3, 1.5, 3 and 10 mg/kg. Overall study outcomes, separate from this receptor: After ivuxolimab, CD8+ T cells had more expanded clones than CD4+ T cells on average. Low levels of normalized T-cell clonal expansion were also seen in some patients who did not respond. Which antigens the clonally expanded peripheral T cells were specific for was not determined. At doses of 0.1 to 3.0 mg/kg, clonal expansion of both CD4+ and CD8+ blood T cells was observed from baseline to week 6. In the 0.1-3.0 mg/kg groups, partial responders had among the lowest normalized peripheral clonal expansion, particularly in CD8+ T cells.

Genomic DNA was extracted from sorted cells for sequencing of the TCRbeta CDR3 region. TCRbeta CDR3 regions were sequenced using the immunoSEQ Assay. This is the immuneACCESS table as TCRdb keeps it, with only in-frame sequences that have V and J called. A part of the clones is gone; compared with another copy, unresolved V genes explain less than half, and the rest is unexplained. Across this sample there are some 64,000 clones, with approximately 88% seen only once. The ten largest clonotypes hold under 3.5% of the sample. The CDR3 runs 14 residues from the cysteine to the phenylalanine. This entry keeps only the CDR3 DNA: 42 bases, framed from base 1. The germline V gene (reference sequence) sets CDR1 to LNHDA and CDR2 to SQIVND. V has 5 bases trimmed and J has 4 bases trimmed; junction bases matching no gene number 6.

The receptor comes from an adult with an advanced solid tumor such as melanoma, head and neck, liver or kidney cancer. Sequencing used CD4+ or CD8+ T cells sorted from blood, obtained in a trial of the OX40 agonist ivuxolimab. The receptor chain draws on TRBV19 and TRBJ1-2; a stretch of 8 junction bases matches TRBD1. In nucleotides, the sequence is TGTGCCAGTAGTCTACGGACAGGGACCTATGGCTACACCTTC. The translation is CASSLRTGTYGYTF.